This T cell receptor beta chain was obtained from a study of cytotoxic CD8 clonotypes in ibrutinib-treated CLL. The overall study: Partial responses numbered some 24 and complete responses 2; after a median about 68 months, roughly 15 stayed remitted and approximately 12 progressed. Study findings and constraints: The study found clonality rose at ibrutinib response, then fell toward baseline at progression. Sustained-remission patients were sampled at one set of times and progressing patients at different ones. The study found baseline clonality above age-matched healthy donors, tracking circulating CD8+ T-cell counts.

Only in-frame clones appear in the TCRdb table, and some are missing; sequencing was by immunoSEQ multiplex PCR. The data hold around 160,000 clones, with around nine tenths observed a single time. Remarks on this clone: No antigen is known for it.

The receptor's source is a human donor with chronic lymphocytic leukemia. The sequencing used PBMCs, collected at disease progression, from a patient treated with ibrutinib.

CDR3: CASSFRTSGRSEQFF. The CDR3 DNA reads TGTGCCAGCAGCTTCCGGACTAGCGGGAGATCTGAGCAGTTCTTC. The V gene is TRBV7-3, the J gene TRBJ2-1; TRBD2 matches at 13 bases. Germline V gene lookup returns CDR1 SGHTA and CDR2 FQGTGA. J was trimmed by 9 bases and V by 3 bases; bases with no gene match: 5. The CDR3 spans 15 residues.